Listed below are T cell receptor beta chains from one sample, sequenced in a study of T cells after yellow fever vaccination. TCRdb ran MiXCR on the 5' RACE reads and lists one entry per CDR3 protein. The sample has 200,000 to 300,000 distinct CDR3 sequences, about an eighth seen once. Sequences were derived from CD4+ T cells sorted from PBMCs, sampled 45 days after the yellow fever booster vaccination. All receptors come from a man aged 25-40 years who received the YFV17D yellow fever vaccine. Both conserved end residues are part of each CDR3.

j_call	v_call	cdr3_aa
TRBJ2-4	TRBV6-2/TRBV6-3	CASSPGMGNIQYF
TRBJ2-3	TRBV3-1	CASSPPGLAGAGDTQYF
TRBJ2-3	TRBV6-1	CASSRGPGWDTQYF
TRBJ2-2	TRBV5-1	CASSFRGVSNTGELFF
TRBJ2-3	TRBV7-3	CASSLGAAGSTDTQYF
TRBJ2-1	TRBV24-1	CATRGSGEQFF
TRBJ2-2	TRBV29-1	CSASENTGELFF
TRBJ2-7	TRBV20-1	CSVSRGEQYF
TRBJ2-2	TRBV20-1	CSASLAAGELFF
TRBJ2-3	TRBV20-1	CSAREASTDTQYF
TRBJ2-7	TRBV12-3/TRBV12-4	CASSLAGNEQYF
TRBJ1-5	TRBV20-1	CSAIPGNQPQHF
TRBJ2-7	TRBV20-1	CSAEAGEKPGYEQYF
TRBJ2-5	TRBV18	CASSPSGGGETQYF
TRBJ2-1	TRBV7-2	CASSLEGLENNEQFF
TRBJ2-5	TRBV29-1	CSVGGTGETQYF
TRBJ2-5	TRBV29-1	CSVEGRQGATQETQYF
TRBJ1-5	TRBV12-3/TRBV12-4	CASSLAPSNQPQHF